The 17 T cell receptor beta chains below come from one sample, sequenced in a study of blood T cell repertoires in COVID-19. Sequencing used immunoSEQ multiplex PCR; TCRdb keeps in-frame clones, though not all of them. This table has some 50,000 clones, about nine tenths appearing once. Sequenced: peripheral blood. The receptors were gathered from a human donor in a cohort sampled during active COVID-19.

The chain recombines TRBV19 with TRBJ1-2, with D uncertain. Trimming shortened V by 0 bases and J by 8 bases, and 10 bases separated the two germline ends. This CDR3 is 13 amino acids long. Germline-derived CDR1 and CDR2 are LNHDA and SQIVND (reference sequence). For the CDR3, the DNA is TGTGCCAGTAGTATAGAAGGTGGGAGAGGCTACACCTTC. Protein sequence: CASSIEGGRGYTF. The full variable domain, its missing parts supplied by reference TRBV19 and TRBJ1-2, is DGGITQSPKYLFRKEGQNVTLSCEQNLNHDAMYWYRQDPGQGLRLIYYSQIVNDFQKGDIAEGYSVSREKKESFPLTVTSAQKNPTAFYLCASSIEGGRGYTFGSGTRLTVV.

This chain joins TRBV6-4 and TRBJ1-1; D call uncertain. The CDR3 is 14 residues long. Trimming took 4 bases from V and 1 from J, leaving 10 bases between them. Germline lookup yields CDR1 MRHNA and CDR2 SNTAGT. The CDR3 here is CASSASPGNTEAFF. In DNA form, the CDR3 reads TGTGCCAGCAGTGCCTCTCCCGGGAACACTGAAGCTTTCTTT.

The V call is TRBV11-2, the J call TRBJ2-7; TRBD1 aligns across 7 bases. The germline CDR1 and CDR2 sequences are SGHAT and FQNNGV. CDR3 length equals 14 residues. J was trimmed by 6 bases and V by 3 bases; bases with no gene match: 8. CDR3 sequence reads: CASSFRGPSGEQYF. For the CDR3, the DNA is TGTGCCAGCAGCTTTAGGGGGCCGTCCGGCGAGCAGTACTTC.

The chain combines TRBV28 with TRBJ1-5; D possibly corresponds to TRBD1 (5 bases). Germline V gene sequence: CDR1 MDHEN, CDR2 SYDVKM. CDR3 length: 16 residues. V was trimmed by 2 bases and J by 3 bases, leaving 14 bases between them. DNA of the CDR3: TGTGCCAGCAGTTTAGGGGGAGGAGGTTACAATCAGCCCCAGCATTTT. This sequence encodes CASSLGGGGYNQPQHF.

The CDR3 loop is CASSVVRENTEAFF. DNA of the CDR3: TGTGCCAGCAGCGTAGTCAGGGAGAACACTGAAGCTTTCTTT. This chain uses TRBV9 with TRBJ1-1; D perhaps matches TRBD1 (5 bases). Germline CDR1 is SGDLS and CDR2 is YYNGEE. V dropped 0 bases and J dropped 1 base, with 7 bases sitting between them. The CDR3 sequence is 14 residues long.

The gene calls are TRBV11-3 and TRBJ2-5; D is unresolved. The CDR3 is 13 residues long. The V end lost 1 base, the J end lost 0 bases, and 3 bases lay between the germline ends. Germline CDR1 is SGHNT and CDR2 is YENEEA. DNA for the CDR3: TGTGCCAGCAGCTTAGTATACCAAGAGACCCAGTACTTC. Residues: CASSLVYQETQYF.

The rearrangement links TRBV14 to TRBJ2-1; 8 bases map to TRBD2. The CDR3 runs 15 residues. CDR1 is SGHDN and CDR2 is FVKESK in the germline V gene. Losses at the gene ends were 1 base for V and 9 bases for J; bases not matched to a gene: 8. The CDR3 loop reads CASSQVRPREGEQFF. CDR3 DNA: TGTGCCAGCAGCCAAGTCCGACCTCGGGAGGGTGAGCAGTTCTTC.

There are a few counts of this clone. The chain is built from TRBV2 and TRBJ2-1; TRBD2 is a possible D gene (5 bases). This CDR3 contains 14 residues. V was clipped by 1 base and J by 7 bases, with 11 bases between them. CDR1 SNHLY and CDR2 FYNNEI come from the germline V gene. The CDR3 here is CASSEVGMRNEQFF. For the CDR3, the DNA is TGTGCCAGCAGTGAAGTCGGGATGAGAAATGAGCAGTTCTTC.

The chain joins TRBV5-8 to TRBJ2-1; 9 bases line up with TRBD1. CDR1 SGHTS and CDR2 YDEGEE come from the germline V gene. Losses at the gene ends were 5 bases for V and 2 bases for J; bases not matched to a gene: 5. The CDR3 has 15 amino acids. CDR3 nucleotide sequence: TGTGCCAGCAGTTTTGGGACAGGGACCTACAATGAGCAGTTCTTC. Protein product: CASSFGTGTYNEQFF.

The chain has TRBV5-4 and TRBJ2-5; 11 nucleotides align to TRBD1. The junction had 2 bases not matched to a gene; V was cut back by 3 bases and J by 4 bases. The CDR3 consists of 14 residues. Germline V CDR1 and CDR2: SGHNT, YYREEE (reference sequence). The CDR3 sequence: CASSSDRGRETQYF. For the CDR3, the DNA is TGTGCCAGCAGCTCGGACAGGGGGCGAGAGACCCAGTACTTC.

The chain has TRBV20-1 and TRBJ2-5, with D hard to call. The CDR3 sequence is 14 residues long. V lost 3 bases and J lost 1, with 12 bases in between. Germline V CDR1 and CDR2: DFQATT, SNEGSKA (reference sequence). For the CDR3, the DNA is TGCAGTGCTAGTTTCCGAGAAACCCAAGAGACCCAGTACTTC. Its translation is CSASFRETQETQYF.

The V and J genes are TRBV30 and TRBJ2-3; D gene ambiguous. Trimming took off 0 bases at V and 10 bases at J, with 23 bases between the two ends. This CDR3 is built from 16 residues. Germline values: CDR1 GTSNPN, CDR2 SVGIG (reference sequence). The CDR3 bases are TGTGCCTGGAGTGTACGAGATTTTAGCAGCAGAGTACCGCAGTATTTT. This gives the protein CAWSVRDFSSRVPQYF.

The chain combines TRBV28 with TRBJ2-5; D is possibly TRBD2 (7 bases). Germline V CDR1 and CDR2: MDHEN, SYDVKM. The V gene lost 7 bases and the J gene lost 1 base, with 19 bases spanning the gap. The CDR3 is 16 residues long. The CDR3 reads CASIVGGGGSQETQYF. The CDR3 DNA follows: TGTGCCAGCATCGTGGGGGGCGGGGGCTCCCAAGAGACCCAGTACTTC.

J is TRBJ1-2 and V is TRBV7-3; 9 nucleotides agree with TRBD1. Per germline, CDR1 SGHTA and CDR2 FQGTGA. Losses at the gene ends were 0 bases for V and 6 bases for J; bases not matched to a gene: 5. CDR3 size: 15 residues. The CDR3 DNA reads TGTGCCAGCAGCTTAACGTCGGGACAGGGCCATGGCTACACCTTC. Its translation: CASSLTSGQGHGYTF.

The chain is built from TRBV2 and TRBJ2-7; 15 nucleotides agree with TRBD2. V was pared by 6 bases and J by 4 bases, with 7 bases of the junction left unmatched. From germline, CDR1 is SNHLY and CDR2 FYNNEI. The CDR3 loop spans 16 amino acids. CDR3 region: CASREGLAGGGYEQYF. In nucleotides, the CDR3 is TGTGCCAGCAGAGAGGGACTAGCGGGGGGCGGGTACGAGCAGTACTTC.

This chain joins TRBV30 and TRBJ2-7; 10 bases map to TRBD2. Losses at the gene ends were 5 bases for V and 2 bases for J; bases not matched to a gene: 9. The germline CDR1 and CDR2 sequences are GTSNPN and SVGIG (reference sequence). The CDR3 spans 15 residues. The CDR3, as DNA: TGTGCCTGGGCCCCTCTTAGCGGGGGGACCTACGAGCAGTACTTC. Residues: CAWAPLSGGTYEQYF.

The rearrangement links TRBV5-4 to TRBJ1-4; TRBD1 matches 11 bases. The germline V gene encodes CDR1 SGHNT and CDR2 YYREEE (reference sequence). Trimming at V came to 7 bases and at J to 10 bases, leaving 9 bases not matched to a gene. The CDR3 length is 14 residues. The CDR3 loop is CASGVGQGAGKLFF. CDR3 nucleotide sequence: TGTGCCAGCGGTGTTGGACAGGGGGCGGGAAAACTGTTTTTT.